The rows below give T cell receptor beta chains drawn from one sample of a study of shared clonotypes between healthy human individuals. Generated by immunoSEQ multiplex PCR, the TCRdb table keeps only in-frame clones and is missing some. Of 800,000 to 1,200,000 clones listed, around 82% were seen once; the top ten hold approximately 0.5%. The specimen was memory CD4+ T cells from PBMCs. These receptors came from a man between 18 and 29 years old in good health. Some clones in this sample may be carry-over from other donors' samples. CDR3s include the opening cysteine and the closing phenylalanine or tryptophan. D genes are given only for firm matches. Clone size is shown for a subset of rows, as once, few, many or a class of expanded clone.

V,J,D,size,CDR3,DNA
TRBV11-2,TRBJ2-2,-,few,CASSLDSGSGTGELFF,TGTGCCAGCAGCTTAGACTCCGGGAGCGGCACCGGGGAGCTGTTTTTT
TRBV27,TRBJ2-2,TRBD2,-,CASSLPGLAGTNTGELFF,TGTGCCAGCAGTCTCCCCGGCTTAGCGGGAACGAACACCGGGGAGCTGTTTTTT
TRBV5-1,TRBJ2-1,-,-,CASSPGRLGGGSEQFF,TGCGCCAGCAGCCCCGGTCGGCTAGGGGGTGGAAGTGAGCAGTTCTTC
TRBV7-3,TRBJ2-6,-,-,CASSPPFGVGPGANVLTF,TGTGCCAGCAGCCCCCCCTTTGGGGTCGGGCCTGGGGCCAACGTCCTGACTTTC
TRBV6-5,TRBJ1-2,TRBD1,-,CASSYEGTGTAYGYTF,TGTGCCAGCAGTTACGAAGGGACAGGGACCGCCTATGGCTACACCTTC
TRBV2,TRBJ1-2,-,-,CASSETEGGYTF,TGTGCCAGCAGTGAAACGGAGGGTGGCTACACCTTC
TRBV30,TRBJ1-1,-,-,CAWSRHYTEAFF,TGTGCCTGGAGTCGGCATTACACTGAAGCTTTCTTT
TRBV7-3,TRBJ2-1,-,-,CASSPSGGGMGEQFF,TGTGCCAGCAGCCCCTCAGGGGGAGGGATGGGCGAGCAGTTCTTC
TRBV27,TRBJ1-1,-,-,CASSFARGRGGTEAFF,TGTGCCAGCAGTTTTGCTCGGGGGCGCGGGGGCACTGAAGCTTTCTTT
TRBV9,TRBJ2-2,TRBD2,many,CASSVSGGSLGTGELFF,TGTGCCAGCAGCGTATCGGGAGGATCCCTTGGAACCGGGGAGCTGTTTTTT
TRBV5-1,TRBJ2-6,-,-,CASSLVLGLGNVLTF,TGCGCCAGCAGCTTGGTGTTGGGTTTAGGCAACGTCCTGACTTTC
TRBV9,TRBJ1-1,-,-,CASSVGWNTEAFF,TGTGCCAGCAGCGTAGGTTGGAACACTGAAGCTTTCTTT
TRBV7-7,TRBJ2-1,TRBD1,-,CASSPGTGYNEQFF,TGTGCCAGCAGCCCAGGGACAGGATACAATGAGCAGTTCTTC
TRBV20-1,TRBJ2-7,-,-,CSAAGPYEQYF,TGCAGTGCGGCGGGACCCTACGAGCAGTACTTC
TRBV11-2,TRBJ1-1,TRBD1,once,CASSVGQVRGAFF,TGCGCCAGCAGCGTAGGACAGGTACGGGGGGCTTTCTTT
TRBV2,TRBJ1-2,TRBD1,-,CASSVQGAGYGYTF,TGTGCCAGCAGCGTCCAGGGGGCTGGATATGGCTACACCTTC
TRBV20-1,TRBJ1-2,-,-,CSAKLVYGYTF,TGCAGTGCAAAGTTAGTCTATGGCTACACCTTC
TRBV15,TRBJ1-4,-,-,CATSRGGQGGEKLFF,TGTGCCACCAGCAGAGGGGGGCAGGGAGGTGAAAAACTGTTTTTT
TRBV7-9,TRBJ2-5,TRBD2,-,CASTPSGRPQETQYF,TGTGCCAGCACCCCTAGCGGGAGGCCCCAAGAGACCCAGTACTTC
TRBV15,TRBJ1-1,-,many,CATSPRDFTEAFF,TGTGCCACCAGCCCCCGGGATTTCACTGAAGCTTTCTTT
TRBV7-5,TRBJ2-4,-,-,CVRSPYQLAPSAKNIQYF,TGTGTCAGAAGCCCGTACCAACTAGCGCCAAGCGCCAAAAACATTCAGTACTTC
TRBV2,TRBJ1-4,-,-,CASRAGATNEKLFF,TGTGCCAGCAGAGCAGGGGCAACTAATGAAAAACTGTTTTTT
TRBV19,TRBJ2-4,-,-,CASEPTGAKNIQYF,TGTGCCAGTGAACCGACGGGGGCCAAAAACATTCAGTACTTC
TRBV1,TRBJ2-4,-,-,CTLGLAEPIAKNIQYF,TGCACACTCGGACTAGCGGAGCCCATAGCCAAAAACATTCAGTACTTC
TRBV28,TRBJ1-1,-,once,CASTPSTGRAEAFF,TGTGCCAGCACACCCTCGACAGGTCGGGCTGAAGCTTTCTTT
TRBV7-2,TRBJ2-4,-,-,CASSLLGGRGYIQYF,TGTGCCAGCAGCTTATTGGGGGGCCGGGGGTACATTCAGTACTTC